This T cell receptor (beta chain) was found in a study of radiotherapy plus CTLA-4 blockade in lung cancer. Findings of the study overall: According to reports, early shifts in blood T cell clones, alongside interferon-beta, forecast response most accurately.

This clone has a single count. What it binds is unknown. Here immunoSEQ multiplex PCR was the method, and the copy in TCRdb shows in-frame clones only, minus some. The sample shows 35,000 to 50,000 clones, less than 75% of them seen only once. Germline CDR1 reads LNHDA; CDR2 reads SQIVND (reference sequence). The CDR3 consists of 16 residues. The germline V and J ends were trimmed by 3 bases and 0 bases, with 11 bases remaining between them. The chain is built from TRBV19 and TRBJ1-4; maybe TRBD1 (5 bases). This TCR was recovered from a human donor with non-small cell lung cancer who had a partial response to radiotherapy plus ipilimumab. Material: peripheral blood, obtained from a patient treated with radiotherapy plus ipilimumab. DNA for the CDR3: TGTGCCAGTAGTATGAGGAGGGGTTCAACTAATGAAAAACTGTTTTTT. It encodes CASSMRRGSTNEKLFF.